Listed here are 18 T cell receptor beta chains from one sample, sequenced in a study of T-cell memory formation after mild COVID-19 (dated by TCRdb to about 2021). Libraries were made using 5' RACE. Sequenced using an Illumina NovaSeq 6000. The public reads were quality trimmed at Q25 with fastp and then assembled into clones with MiXCR by TCRdb, keeping productive beta chains. Rows matching on CDR3 protein sequence are summarized as one entry with the most common DNA and genes. The sample table contains about 360,000 distinct CDR3 sequences; only one count was recorded for 10% to 15% of them. The top ten clones comprise over 20% of the sample. Sequencing used PBMCs or a T cell subset sorted from them (not recorded which). Receptors originate from a man aged 18 to 29 who had mild COVID-19 (a few samples of this study predate the infection). The sample titles of this study are shuffled in the database, so cell type and time point are left out; the donor was told from shared clones.

This clonotype was detected only a few times. This chain uses TRBV29-1 with TRBJ2-7; 7 nucleotides agree with TRBD1. There are 18 residues in the CDR3. V shed 2 bases, J shed 3 bases, and the junction held 19 bases outside the gene matches. Germline loops: CDR1 SQVTM, CDR2 ANQGSEA. CDR3 amino acids: CSVENKRKDRPYLYEQYF. Written as DNA, the CDR3 is TGCAGCGTTGAAAATAAGCGGAAGGACAGGCCGTATCTCTACGAGCAGTACTTC.

V and J are TRBV6-1 and TRBJ1-2, with 10 nucleotides matching TRBD1. Germline CDR1 and CDR2: MNHNS and SASEGT. The ends lost 5 bases at V and 2 bases at J; junction bases unmatched: 2. The CDR3 is 14 amino acids. CDR3 sequence (DNA): TGTGCCAGCAGTAGGGACAGGGGAAACTATGGCTACACCTTC. Protein sequence: CASSRDRGNYGYTF.

The chain recombines TRBV7-8 with TRBJ2-2; possibly TRBD1 or TRBD2 for D (5 bases each). The CDR3 length is 15 residues. Between the trimmed V and J ends, which lost 7 bases and 0 bases, there was a span of 12 bases. Germline loops: CDR1 SGHVS, CDR2 FQNEAQ. In DNA, the CDR3 is TGTGCCAGCATAAGGGACGCAGCGAACACCGGGGAGCTGTTTTTT. This codes for CASIRDAANTGELFF.

The chain recombines TRBV10-3 with TRBJ1-1; D possibly corresponds to TRBD1 (5 bases). Per germline, CDR1 ENHRY and CDR2 SYGVKD. Between the trimmed V and J ends, which lost 0 bases and 10 bases, there was a span of 9 bases. The CDR3 contains 12 residues. The CDR3: CAISESQGLAFF. The CDR3 bases are TGTGCCATCAGTGAGTCGCAGGGTTTAGCTTTCTTT.

The chain combines TRBV5-1 with TRBJ2-3; no clear D. Germline assignment: CDR1 SGHRS and CDR2 YFSETQ. V lost 4 bases and J lost 5, with 8 bases in between. This CDR3 has 12 residues. The CDR3 spells CASSTVRDTQYF. CDR3 bases: TGCGCCAGCAGCACGGTCCGAGATACGCAGTATTTT.

This clonotype has only a few counts. The chain recombines TRBV7-2 with TRBJ2-2, with D maybe TRBD1 (5 bases). Trimming shortened V by 1 base and J by 4 bases, and 13 bases separated the two germline ends. Germline CDR1 is SGHTA and CDR2 is FQGNSA. This CDR3 region has 16 residues. The CDR3 nucleotides read TGTGCCAGCAGCTTAGGTCCAGGGCTTGGCACCGGGGAGCTGTTTTTT. Protein sequence: CASSLGPGLGTGELFF.

The rearrangement joins TRBV6-6 to TRBJ1-4; TRBD1 might be the D (6 bases). The CDR3 covers 15 residues. Deletions cut 5 bases from V and 4 bases from J, with 14 bases between. CDR1 MNHNY and CDR2 SVGAGI come from the germline V gene (reference sequence). As DNA, the CDR3 is TGTGCCAGCAGTGCCGGAGGGGGGAGTAATGAAAAACTGTTTTTT. Residues: CASSAGGGSNEKLFF.

This clonotype showed up many times. The gene calls are TRBV11-2 and TRBJ2-1, with 7 positions matching TRBD1. The germline V gene has CDR1 SGHAT and CDR2 FQNNGV. The junction had 10 bases not matched to a gene; V was cut back by 4 bases and J by 7 bases. This CDR3 is 15 amino acids long. The DNA of the CDR3 is TGTGCCAGCAGCTCGCTAGGGGGCGGGTGGAATGAGCAGTTCTTC. The encoded protein is CASSSLGGGWNEQFF.

The CDR3 sequence is CASTQGQGLLYGYTF. CDR3 DNA: TGTGCCAGCACCCAGGGCCAGGGCCTTCTCTATGGCTACACCTTC. This sequence joins TRBV12-3 or TRBV12-4 and TRBJ1-2; D is perhaps TRBD1 (5 bases). The CDR3 contains 15 residues. The ends were cut back, 7 bases at V and 4 bases at J, with 19 bases in the middle.

This chain uses TRBV18 with TRBJ1-4; D might be TRBD1 (5 bases). Germline V gene data show CDR1 as KGHSH and CDR2 as LQKENI. This CDR3 comprises 13 residues. V was pared by 9 bases and J by 5 bases, with 13 bases between. Here the CDR3 reads CASLAGINEKLFF. The DNA for the CDR3 is TGTGCCAGTCTCGCAGGGATCAATGAAAAACTGTTTTTT.

This clonotype appeared a few times. The chain couples TRBV7-3 to TRBJ2-2, with D possibly being TRBD2 (6 bases). This CDR3 spans 16 amino acids. Germline-derived CDR1 and CDR2 are SGHTA and FQGTGA. With 5 bases removed from V and 3 bases from J, the gap between germline ends came to 16 bases. The CDR3 loop is CASSKTASGYTGELFF. CDR3 DNA: TGTGCCAGCAGCAAAACGGCCAGCGGGTACACCGGGGAGCTGTTTTTT.

The table lists this clonotype with a few counts. J is TRBJ2-3 and V is TRBV4-1; D may correspond to TRBD1 or TRBD2 (6 bases each). The CDR3 has 16 amino acids. V was clipped by 0 bases and J by 4 bases, with 14 bases between them. Germline assignment: CDR1 MGHRA and CDR2 YSYEKL. In DNA form, the CDR3 reads TGCGCCAGCAGCCAAGATCCGGGGGCAAGGGCAGATACGCAGTATTTT. Its protein is CASSQDPGARADTQYF.

The chain employs TRBV6-2 or TRBV6-3 and TRBJ1-5, with D perhaps matching TRBD1 (6 bases). Trimming removed 6 bases from V and 6 bases from J, with 15 bases in between. In germline, CDR1 is MNHEY, CDR2 SVGEGT. CDR3 length equals 14 residues. The CDR3 DNA is TGTGCCAGCAGGCCCGGACAGTCTGGTCAGCCCCAGCATTTT. Amino acid sequence: CASRPGQSGQPQHF.

There are a few counts of this clonotype. This chain uses TRBV6-2 or TRBV6-3 with TRBJ2-1, with 7 bases fitting TRBD2. Trimming cost V 7 bases and J 0 bases; bases outside gene matches: 6. Per germline, CDR1 MNHEY and CDR2 SVGEGT. CDR3 length: 15 residues. The CDR3: CASTRRGVSYNEQFF. The CDR3 DNA is TGTGCCAGCACCCGCCGGGGGGTCTCCTACAATGAGCAGTTCTTC.

The chain recombines TRBV2 with TRBJ2-7; the D gene is possibly TRBD1 (6 bases). This CDR3 spans 18 amino acids. CDR1 and CDR2 from the germline V gene are SNHLY and FYNNEI. V lost 7 bases and J lost 4, with 29 bases in between. The CDR3 bases are TGTGCCAGCACCATTGGAGGTAACAGGGCCCCCGACTCTTACGAGCAGTACGTC. Residues: CASTIGGNRAPDSYEQYV.

The gene calls are TRBV5-1 and TRBJ1-3; 8 bases map to TRBD1. Germline lookup yields CDR1 SGHRS and CDR2 YFSETQ. J was trimmed by 2 bases and V by 4 bases; bases with no gene match: 5. The CDR3 runs to 15 residues. CDR3 sequence reads: CASSQEQGAGNTIYF. The CDR3 DNA sequence: TGCGCCAGCAGCCAGGAACAGGGGGCTGGAAACACCATATATTTT. Full variable domain (remainder filled in from reference TRBV5-1 and TRBJ1-3): KAGVTQTPRYLIKTRGQQVTLSCSPISGHRSVSWYQQTPGQGLQFLFEYFSETQRNKGNFPGRFSGRQFSNSRSEMNVSTLELGDSALYLCASSQEQGAGNTIYFGEGSWLTVV.

This clonotype came up a few times. The chain combines TRBV20-1 with TRBJ2-2; unclear D gene. Trimming cost V 5 bases and J 0 bases, with 7 bases left between them. Germline loops: CDR1 DFQATT, CDR2 SNEGSKA (reference sequence). The CDR3 has 13 residues. CDR3 sequence (DNA): TGCAGTGCTCGCCCGACGAACACCGGGGAGCTGTTTTTT. Protein: CSARPTNTGELFF.

At least ten counts were recorded for this clonotype. CDR3 in amino acids: CASSLRSSSYNSPLHF. In DNA, the CDR3 is TGCGCCAGCAGCTTGCGTTCGAGCTCCTATAATTCACCCCTCCACTTT. This chain joins TRBV5-1 and TRBJ1-6; D not certain. The CDR3 length is 16 residues. Germline assignment: CDR1 SGHRS and CDR2 YFSETQ. Trimming stripped 1 base from V and 0 bases from J, with 8 bases between.